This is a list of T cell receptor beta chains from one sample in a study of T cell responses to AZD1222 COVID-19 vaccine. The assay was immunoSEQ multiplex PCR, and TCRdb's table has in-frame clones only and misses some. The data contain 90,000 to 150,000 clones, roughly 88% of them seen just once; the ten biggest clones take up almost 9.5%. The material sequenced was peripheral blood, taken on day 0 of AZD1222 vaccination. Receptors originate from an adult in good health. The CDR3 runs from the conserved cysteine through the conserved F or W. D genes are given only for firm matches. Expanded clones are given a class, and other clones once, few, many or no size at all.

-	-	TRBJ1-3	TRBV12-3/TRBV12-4	TGTGCCAGCATGAGCGGAAACACCATATATTTT	CASMSGNTIYF
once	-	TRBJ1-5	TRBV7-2	TGTGCCAGCAGCGAAGCGGGCATCGCGAGCAATCAGCCCCAGCATTTT	CASSEAGIASNQPQHF
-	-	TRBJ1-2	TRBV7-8	TGTGCCAGCAGCTTAGGGGCTGTAGACTATGGCTACACCTTC	CASSLGAVDYGYTF
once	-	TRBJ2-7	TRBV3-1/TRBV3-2	TGTGCCAGCAGCGGGACAACCTACGAGCAGTACTTC	CASSGTTYEQYF
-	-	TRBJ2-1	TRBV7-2	TGTGCCAGCAGCCTGTTGGAGGGGCACTACAATGAGCAGTTCTTC	CASSLLEGHYNEQFF
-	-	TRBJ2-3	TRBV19	TGTGCCAGTAGTACCCAGCAGGGGCGCACAGATACGCAGTATTTT	CASSTQQGRTDTQYF
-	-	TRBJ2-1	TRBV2	TGTGCCAGCAGTGAACGGGGGACGAGTGAGCAGTTCTTC	CASSERGTSEQFF
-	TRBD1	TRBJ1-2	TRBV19	TGTGCCAGTACCCCTCGGCCCCTACAGGGGGCCGGCTATGGCTACACCTTC	CASTPRPLQGAGYGYTF
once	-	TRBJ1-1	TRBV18	TGTGCCAGCTCATTAGACTCGCCTGAAGCTTTCTTT	CASSLDSPEAFF
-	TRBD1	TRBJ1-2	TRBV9	TGTGCCAGCAGCGCCGGGACAGGGATCGGGAACTATGGCTACACCTTC	CASSAGTGIGNYGYTF
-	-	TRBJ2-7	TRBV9	TGTGCCAGCAGCGGGCAGTTGGGCGAGCAGTACTTC	CASSGQLGEQYF
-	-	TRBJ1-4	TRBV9	TGTGCCAGCAGCCCCGTAACAGGGTACAACGAAAAACTGTTTTTT	CASSPVTGYNEKLFF
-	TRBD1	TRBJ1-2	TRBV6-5	TGTGCCAGCAGTACCCCCTCAGGGGGAAGCTATGGCTACACCTTC	CASSTPSGGSYGYTF
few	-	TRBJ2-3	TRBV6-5	TGTGCCAGCAGTTACTCCGACCAAGGAGGGCGACATACGCAGTATTTT	CASSYSDQGGRHTQYF
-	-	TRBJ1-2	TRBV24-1	TGTGCCAGCTCTTTGGGGGCCAACTATGGCTACACCTTC	CASSLGANYGYTF
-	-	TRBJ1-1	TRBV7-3	TGTGCCAGCAGCAGTATCGGGGGGGATAGGAGCACTGAAGCTTTCTTT	CASSSIGGDRSTEAFF
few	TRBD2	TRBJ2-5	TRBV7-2	TGTGCCAGCAGCTTAGAGACTAGCGGGAGTGGGTCCCAGTACTTC	CASSLETSGSGSQYF
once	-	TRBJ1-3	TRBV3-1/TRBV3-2	TGTGCCAGCAGCCAAGATAGGTACTCTGGAAACACCATATATTTT	CASSQDRYSGNTIYF
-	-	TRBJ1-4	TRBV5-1	TGCGCCAGCAGCTTGGACCGGGTTCCTAATGAAAAACTGTTTTTT	CASSLDRVPNEKLFF
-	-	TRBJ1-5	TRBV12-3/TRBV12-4	TGTGCCAGCAGTTTAAGGTTCGATCAGCCCCAGCATTTT	CASSLRFDQPQHF
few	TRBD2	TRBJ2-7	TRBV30	TGTGCCTGGAGTGTCGGGGGGGACGAGCAGTACTTC	CAWSVGGDEQYF
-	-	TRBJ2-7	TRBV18	TGTGCCAGCTCACTTCGCATGGGGCTGTCCGAGCAGTACTTC	CASSLRMGLSEQYF
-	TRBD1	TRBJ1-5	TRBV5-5	TGTGCCAGCAGCAGGACAGGGGGCATGGGCAATCAGCCCCAGCATTTT	CASSRTGGMGNQPQHF
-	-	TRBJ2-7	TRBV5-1	TGCGCCAGCTGCGTATCAGGGTCATCTGGCGAGCAGTACTTC	CASCVSGSSGEQYF
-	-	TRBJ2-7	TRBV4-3	TGCGCCAGCAGCCAGGAGGGTATGACAGGGTATCCCTACGAGCAGTACTTC	CASSQEGMTGYPYEQYF
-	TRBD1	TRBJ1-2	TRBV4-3	TGCGCCAGCAGCCTAATACAGGGGGCTTTCGACGGCTACACCTTC	CASSLIQGAFDGYTF
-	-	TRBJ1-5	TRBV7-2	TGTGCCAGCAGCTTAGCTGTTGGTTGGGGAGGGGGGCCCCAGCATTTT	CASSLAVGWGGGPQHF
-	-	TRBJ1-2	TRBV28	TGTGCCAGCAGTTTCCAGGAGTATGGCTACACCTTC	CASSFQEYGYTF
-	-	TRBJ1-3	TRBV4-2	TGTGCCAGCAGCCAAGAGGGGGCGCTCAGCTCTGGAAACACCATATATTTT	CASSQEGALSSGNTIYF
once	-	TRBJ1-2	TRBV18	TGTGCCAGCTCACCAGAGCAGATAGTTTTTGGCTACACCTTC	CASSPEQIVFGYTF